This TCR beta chain was obtained from a study of T cells expressing NK-cell markers. Study at large: Just one sequenced donor of eight was HCMV-seronegative, while seven were seropositive.

A 5'RACE template switching approach incorporating UMIs was used to make TCR beta cDNA. Reanalyzing the 5' RACE reads, TCRdb keeps one entry per CDR3 protein, without DNA. Here the sample table reports 250,000 to 300,000 distinct CDR3 sequences. Study-level points and caveats: The CD3+CD56-NKG2C+ fraction was also led by these clonotypes in a few donors. Dominant NKG2C+ clonotypes accounted for about 1.0-8% of CD8+ T cells in six or seven donors.

On this clonotype: Its antigen is still unknown.

CDR1 is SGHRS, CDR2 YFSETQ, per germline. The CDR3 length is 14 residues. Material for sequencing was blood T cells: a sorted CD56 or NKG2C T cell subset, CD4+ or CD8+ T cells, or bulk PBMC T cells (not recorded which). This receptor was taken from a woman aged 18 to 75 in good health. The chain couples TRBV5-1 to TRBJ1-4. CDR3 protein: CASSLMGFAEKLFF.